This record looks at one T cell receptor (beta chain) sequence and its context. Its antigen is as yet unknown. Clones were read by immunoSEQ multiplex PCR, and TCRdb kept only the in-frame ones, dropping some. The sample includes roughly 71,000 clones, under 80% of them seen just once. This entry belongs to a study of vaccination effects on CD4 cells after COVID-19. Study summary: Researchers obtained post-vaccine samples at a median of 72 days past the second dose. Study-level findings and limits: Convalescent patients in the study were few, and early post-infection timepoints were absent.

The CDR3 is 16 residues long. V was pared by 0 bases and J by 0 bases, with 10 bases between. CDR1 SGDLS and CDR2 YYNGEE come from the germline V gene. In the ViraFEST assay, antigen-specific CD4+ clonotypes were identified by expansion after peptide-pool stimulation. Scientists isolated CD4+ T cells after an approximately 11-day culture period ended. Everyone in the study got two shots of either the BNT162b2 or mRNA-1273 vaccine. Testing of the vaccine recipients showed negative nucleocapsid antibodies and no prior SARS-CoV-2 infection. Culturing of about 2 million PBMC per well took place with about 10 IU/ml IL-2 and 9.5 to 10 ug/ml peptides.

The receptor comes from a human donor who received a COVID-19 vaccine. Sequenced material: CD4+ T cells from PBMCs cultured with HCoV-OC43 spike peptides, taken after COVID-19 vaccination. The subset: HCoV-OC43 spike overlapping peptide pool stimulation. The J gene is TRBJ1-3, the V gene TRBV9, with unresolved D. The CDR3 region is CASSVGQHYSGNTIYF. The CDR3 bases are TGTGCCAGCAGCGTAGGCCAACATTACTCTGGAAACACCATATATTTT.